The clone carrying this TCR beta chain occurred many times. This sample was included in a study of CD8 T cells in ankylosing spondylitis. CDR3 size: 14 residues. Looked up from germline, CDR1 is LNHNV and CDR2 is YYDKDF (reference sequence). V lost 0 bases and J lost 8, with 13 bases in between. TCRdb re-analysed the 5' RACE reads in MiXCR, keeping a single row per CDR3 protein. The data show around 180,000 distinct CDR3 sequences, roughly 20% seen once. Sequencing was carried out using blood, either unsorted or a sorted T cell fraction (not recorded which). The chain couples TRBV15 to TRBJ1-2; D is ambiguous. This TCR was sampled from a male donor aged 5 to 30 with ankylosing spondylitis or in good health (not recorded which). CDR3 loop: CATSRDQGQRGYTF. CDR3 nucleotide sequence: TGTGCCACCAGCAGAGATCAAGGGCAAAGGGGCTACACCTTC. The complete variable domain, with remaining parts taken from reference TRBV15 and TRBJ1-2, reads DAMVIQNPRYQVTQFGKPVTLSCSQTLNHNVMYWYQQKSSQAPKLLFHYYDKDFNNEADTPDNFQSRRPNTSFCFLDIRSPGLGDTAMYLCATSRDQGQRGYTFGSGTRLTVV.